The entry that follows covers one T cell receptor (beta chain) sequence. The antigen is unknown. The CDR3 is made up of 14 amino acids. V shed 2 bases and J 2 bases; nucleotides not matched to a gene: 1. CDR1 and CDR2 (germline): SGHDT, YYEEEE. The sample originates from a study of cytomegalovirus exposure and HLA in healthy donors. Whole-study results and caveats: In vitro experiments confirmed that a few CMV-associated chains were specific for CMV antigens. Cytomegalovirus-associated status was assigned to approximately 160 TCR beta chains.

Generated by immunoSEQ multiplex PCR, the TCRdb table keeps only in-frame clones and is missing some. The sample lists more than 120,000 clones; approximately 86% were seen once. The TCR originated in a man in his late teens or twenties in good health and CMV-seropositive. The material sequenced was PBMCs. This rearrangement joins TRBV5-6 to TRBJ1-5, with 7 positions matching TRBD1. The CDR3 loop reads CASSFGTGNQPQHF. CDR3 DNA: TGTGCCAGCAGCTTTGGGACAGGCAATCAGCCCCAGCATTTT.